This T cell receptor beta chain is drawn from a study of T cell responses to AZD1222 COVID-19 vaccine. V dropped 0 bases and J dropped 8 bases, with 7 bases sitting between them. From germline, CDR1 is SGHNT and CDR2 YYREEE (reference sequence). This CDR3 comprises 12 residues. Regarding the study as a whole: Close to half of spike-specific TCRs reportedly recognize unmutated variant regions. Spike was spanned by vaccine-associated CD4 TCRs, which were dominant at 160-218 and 743-854.

Sequencing used immunoSEQ multiplex PCR; TCRdb keeps in-frame clones, though not all of them. The data contain roughly 150,000 clones, roughly 90% of them singletons. About this clone: Its antigen is unknown.

The chain uses TRBV5-4 and TRBJ2-3; a weak D match, TRBD2 (6 bases). The sample was peripheral blood, taken 28 days after the second AZD1222 dose. The receptor was isolated from an adult who received the AZD1222 COVID-19 vaccine. The CDR3 sequence: CASSLAGSTQYF. The CDR3 nucleotides are TGTGCCAGCAGCTTGGCCGGGAGTACGCAGTATTTT.